Given below is one T cell receptor (beta chain) in context. These data originate in a study of cytomegalovirus exposure and HLA in healthy donors. V lost 5 bases, J lost 0 bases, and 11 bases lay in between. The CDR3 is made up of 14 amino acids. Germline V lookup: CDR1 LNHDA, CDR2 SQIVND (reference sequence). Primers: 60 Vbeta forward and 13 Jbeta reverse. Measured with immunoSEQ multiplex PCR; TCRdb has only the in-frame clones, and not every one. The sample holds 40,000 or so clones. The specimen was PBMCs. This TCR came from a male donor in good health and CMV-seronegative. The chain combines TRBV19 with TRBJ2-7, with D tentatively TRBD2 (6 bases). The CDR3, as DNA: TGTGCCAGTAGTCAGGAGCGGGCCTCCTACGAGCAGTACTTC. Translated: CASSQERASYEQYF.